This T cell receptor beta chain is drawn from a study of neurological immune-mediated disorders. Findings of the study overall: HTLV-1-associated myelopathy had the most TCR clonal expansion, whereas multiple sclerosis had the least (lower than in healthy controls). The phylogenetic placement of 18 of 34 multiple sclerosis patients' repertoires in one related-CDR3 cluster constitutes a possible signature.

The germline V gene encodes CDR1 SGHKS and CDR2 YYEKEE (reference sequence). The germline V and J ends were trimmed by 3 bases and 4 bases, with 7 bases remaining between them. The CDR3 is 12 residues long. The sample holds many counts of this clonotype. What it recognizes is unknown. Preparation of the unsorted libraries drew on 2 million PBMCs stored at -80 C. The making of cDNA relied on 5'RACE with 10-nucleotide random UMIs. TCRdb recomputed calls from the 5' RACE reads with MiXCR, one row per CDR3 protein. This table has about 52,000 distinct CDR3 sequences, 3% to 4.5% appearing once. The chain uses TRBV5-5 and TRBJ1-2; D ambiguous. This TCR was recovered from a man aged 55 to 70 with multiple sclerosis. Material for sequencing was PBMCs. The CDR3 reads CASSWEAYGYTF. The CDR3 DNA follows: TGTGCCAGCAGCTGGGAGGCCTATGGCTACACCTTC. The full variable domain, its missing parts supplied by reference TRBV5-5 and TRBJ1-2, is DAGVTQSPTHLIKTRGQQVTLRCSPISGHKSVSWYQQVLGQGPQFIFQYYEKEERGRGNFPDRFSARQFPNYSSELNVNALLLGDSALYLCASSWEAYGYTFGSGTRLTVV.